Following are 26 T cell receptor beta chains from one sample sequenced in a study of blood T cell repertoires in COVID-19. The repertoire was sequenced with immunoSEQ multiplex PCR; TCRdb's copy has only in-frame clones and lacks some. The top ten hold under 2% of the sample, which has about 210,000 clones, more than 70% seen once. The material sequenced was peripheral blood. The receptors shown here come from a young man with active or convalescent COVID-19.

The chain combines TRBV19 with TRBJ1-1, with D possibly matching TRBD1 (5 bases). Trimming took 5 bases from V and 6 from J, leaving 13 bases between them. CDR3 length: 13 residues. Germline V gene lookup returns CDR1 LNHDA and CDR2 SQIVND (reference sequence). The CDR3 DNA is TGTGCCAGTAGTTCCACCACAGGCGCTGAAGCTTTCTTT. It yields the protein CASSSTTGAEAFF.

The chain couples TRBV27 to TRBJ1-2, with D possibly TRBD1 on 5 matching bases. Germline loops: CDR1 MNHEY, CDR2 SMNVEV (reference sequence). The V gene lost 5 bases and the J gene lost 3 bases, with 10 bases spanning the gap. This CDR3 is 13 amino acids long. CDR3: CASSPRGDYGYTF. CDR3 coding DNA: TGTGCCAGCAGTCCCCGGGGGGACTATGGCTACACCTTC.

The chain joins TRBV2 to TRBJ1-5; D possibly corresponds to TRBD1 (5 bases). The germline V gene has CDR1 SNHLY and CDR2 FYNNEI. The CDR3 has 14 amino acids. V was trimmed by 2 bases and J by 4 bases, leaving 9 bases between them. CDR3 nucleotides: TGTGCCAGCAGTGAAAACCGACAGAATCAGCCCCAGCATTTT. Its translation: CASSENRQNQPQHF.

The J gene is TRBJ1-1, the V gene TRBV19; a possible D gene is TRBD1 (5 bases). Germline CDR1 reads LNHDA; CDR2 reads SQIVND (reference sequence). V dropped 4 bases and J dropped 4 bases, with 19 bases sitting between them. CDR3 length equals 16 residues. CDR3 bases: TGTGCCAGTAGTAACCTCCCTACTTGGGGCGGCACTGAAGCTTTCTTT. It translates to CASSNLPTWGGTEAFF.

CDR3 in DNA: TGCGCCAGCAGCAAGACAGGTTCTATTAACACTGAAGCTTTCTTT. It encodes CASSKTGSINTEAFF. V usage is TRBV5-1 and J usage is TRBJ1-1, with D perhaps matching TRBD1 (6 bases). Trimming took 4 bases from V and 2 from J, leaving 15 bases between them. Germline lookup yields CDR1 SGHRS and CDR2 YFSETQ. The CDR3 totals 15 residues.

The chain is built from TRBV7-8 and TRBJ2-6; D perhaps matches TRBD1 (6 bases). V was pared by 5 bases and J by 1 base, with 18 bases between. The germline CDR1 and CDR2 sequences are SGHVS and FQNEAQ. CDR3 length: 18 residues. DNA for the CDR3: TGTGCCAGCAGCCTATTGAGCGGTCAGGGGTCTGGGGCCAACGTCCTGACTTTC. This codes for CASSLLSGQGSGANVLTF.

The chain employs TRBV7-2 and TRBJ2-3; 10 nucleotides align to TRBD2. The junction had 3 bases not matched to a gene; V was cut back by 4 bases and J by 2 bases. CDR1 is SGHTA, CDR2 FQGNSA, per germline. The CDR3 has 15 amino acids. CDR3 region: CASSSLAGLTDTQYF. Here the CDR3 DNA reads TGTGCCAGCAGCTCACTAGCGGGACTCACAGATACGCAGTATTTT. The full variable domain, with the rest looked up from reference TRBV7-2 and TRBJ2-3, is GAGVSQSPSNKVTEKGKDVELRCDPISGHTALYWYRQSLGQGLEFLIYFQGNSAPDKSGLPSDRFSAERTGGSVSTLTIQRTQQEDSAVYLCASSSLAGLTDTQYFGPGTRLTVL.

The CDR3 sequence: CASSLDDSLNTEAFF. The CDR3 coding sequence is TGCGCCAGCAGCTTGGATGACAGTTTGAACACTGAAGCTTTCTTT. The chain recombines TRBV5-1 with TRBJ1-1; D may be TRBD1 (5 bases). The germline V gene encodes CDR1 SGHRS and CDR2 YFSETQ. The CDR3 loop spans 15 amino acids. Trimming left V 0 bases short and J 0 bases short, with 9 bases between. Full variable domain (remainder filled in from reference TRBV5-1 and TRBJ1-1): KAGVTQTPRYLIKTRGQQVTLSCSPISGHRSVSWYQQTPGQGLQFLFEYFSETQRNKGNFPGRFSGRQFSNSRSEMNVSTLELGDSALYLCASSLDDSLNTEAFFGQGTRLTVV.

The J gene is TRBJ2-7, the V gene TRBV7-2; tentatively, D is TRBD2 (6 bases). The CDR3 sequence is 15 residues long. The germline gives CDR1 SGHTA, CDR2 FQGNSA. V lost 2 bases and J 3 bases, leaving 14 bases between the germline ends. This CDR3 reads CASSLTGLGYYEQYF. As DNA, the CDR3 is TGTGCCAGCAGCTTAACGGGACTCGGCTACTACGAGCAGTACTTC. Full variable domain (outside the CDR3, taken from reference TRBV7-2 and TRBJ2-7): GAGVSQSPSNKVTEKGKDVELRCDPISGHTALYWYRQSLGQGLEFLIYFQGNSAPDKSGLPSDRFSAERTGGSVSTLTIQRTQQEDSAVYLCASSLTGLGYYEQYFGPGTRLTVT.

The rearrangement links TRBV9 to TRBJ1-4; 9 bases line up with TRBD1. Germline assignment: CDR1 SGDLS and CDR2 YYNGEE. CDR3 size: 16 residues. V gave up 5 bases and J gave up 7 bases; unmatched junction bases: 12. CDR3 nucleotides: TGTGCCAGCAGTCCGACCCCGGGACAGGGAGGTGAAAAACTGTTTTTT. Amino acids: CASSPTPGQGGEKLFF. Looking up the rest from reference TRBV9 and TRBJ1-4 gives the full variable domain: DSGVTQTPKHLITATGQRVTLRCSPRSGDLSVYWYQQSLDQGLQFLIQYYNGEERAKGNILERFSAQQFPDLHSELNLSSLELGDSALYFCASSPTPGQGGEKLFFGSGTQLSVL.

V and J are TRBV5-1 and TRBJ2-2; 13 bases agree with TRBD2. Trimming cost V 6 bases and J 3 bases; bases outside gene matches: 5. From germline, CDR1 is SGHRS and CDR2 YFSETQ. CDR3 size: 16 residues. The CDR3, as DNA: TGCGCCAGCACCCAGACTAGCGGGGGGTACACCGGGGAGCTGTTTTTT. Translating it yields CASTQTSGGYTGELFF.

This clone occurred once. This chain links TRBV5-1 with TRBJ2-2; 11 bases are a match to TRBD1. Germline CDR1 SGHRS, CDR2 YFSETQ. This CDR3 is built from 15 residues. V gave up 4 bases and J gave up 6 bases; unmatched junction bases: 5. CDR3 DNA sequence: TGCGCCAGCAGCATAGGACAGGGGGCCCCCGGGGAGCTGTTTTTT. As protein: CASSIGQGAPGELFF.

The chain has TRBV11-3 and TRBJ2-3; D not certain. From germline, CDR1 is SGHNT and CDR2 YENEEA. The ends were cut back, 1 base at V and 2 bases at J, with 13 bases in the middle. CDR3 length: 16 amino acids. CDR3 residues: CASSLGPPGSTDTQYF. The CDR3, as DNA: TGTGCCAGCAGCTTAGGGCCCCCCGGGTCCACAGATACGCAGTATTTT.

V is TRBV29-1 and J is TRBJ1-2, with 7 bases fitting TRBD1. Germline V CDR1 and CDR2: SQVTM, ANQGSEA. The CDR3 covers 13 residues. V was clipped by 5 bases and J by 1 base; unmatched bases: 4. For the CDR3, the DNA is TGCAGCGTTTGGGCAGGGGGTAACTATGGCTACACCTTC. Translating gives CSVWAGGNYGYTF. Filled out from reference TRBV29-1 and TRBJ1-2, the complete variable domain reads SAVISQKPSRDICQRGTSLTIQCQVDSQVTMMFWYRQQPGQSLTLIATANQGSEATYESGFVIDKFPISRPNLTFSTLTVSNMSPEDSSIYLCSVWAGGNYGYTFGSGTRLTVV.

The V and J genes are TRBV4-1 and TRBJ1-6; D perhaps matches TRBD1 (6 bases). Trimming removed 1 base from V and 9 bases from J, with 13 bases in between. Germline V gene data show CDR1 as MGHRA and CDR2 as YSYEKL. The length of the CDR3 is 15 residues. The CDR3 bases are TGCGCCAGCAGCCAAGTCGACAGGATATCTTCACCCCTCCACTTT. Protein product: CASSQVDRISSPLHF.

The gene calls are TRBV6-2 or TRBV6-3 and TRBJ2-1; 10 nucleotides agree with TRBD2. Germline assignment: CDR1 MNHEY and CDR2 SVGEGT. V was clipped by 1 base and J by 14 bases; unmatched bases: 8. CDR3 length: 14 residues. DNA for the CDR3: TGTGCCAGCAGTTACTTCGGGGCTAGCGGGAGCAAGTTCTTC. This gives the protein CASSYFGASGSKFF.

The chain joins TRBV9 to TRBJ2-2; D is undetermined. The V and J ends lost 0 bases and 3 bases respectively, with 6 bases between them. In germline, CDR1 is SGDLS, CDR2 YYNGEE. The CDR3 length is 14 residues. The CDR3 DNA reads TGTGCCAGCAGCGTAGGGCAATACACCGGGGAGCTGTTTTTT. Translating gives CASSVGQYTGELFF.

The CDR3 DNA sequence: TGTGCCACCAGTGATTCCGGGACAGGGGCAGAGACCCAGTACTTC. Its translation is CATSDSGTGAETQYF. V gene TRBV24-1 combines with J gene TRBJ2-5; 10 positions agree with TRBD1. CDR1 KGHDR and CDR2 SFDVKD come from the germline V gene. The CDR3 runs to 15 residues. J was trimmed by 4 bases and V by 2 bases; bases with no gene match: 3.

This chain joins TRBV5-6 and TRBJ1-6; D unclear. Germline V gene sequence: CDR1 SGHDT, CDR2 YYEEEE. Between the trimmed V and J ends, which lost 4 bases and 8 bases, there was a span of 10 bases. The CDR3 covers 13 residues. The CDR3 sequence is CASSLARDSPLHF. CDR3 DNA sequence: TGTGCCAGCAGCCTGGCCCGGGATTCACCCCTCCACTTT.

The chain employs TRBV5-4 and TRBJ1-1, with 8 bases fitting TRBD1. The CDR3 has 13 residues. Germline V gene lookup returns CDR1 SGHNT and CDR2 YYREEE (reference sequence). Unmatched junction bases numbered 3, after V lost 4 bases and J lost 4 bases. CDR3 region: CASSTTGVTEAFF. The CDR3 DNA follows: TGTGCCAGCAGCACGACAGGGGTCACTGAAGCTTTCTTT.

The V call is TRBV6-5, the J call TRBJ2-7; perhaps TRBD1 as D (6 bases). Trimming stripped 7 bases from V and 5 bases from J, with 15 bases between. The CDR3 has 13 residues. Germline CDR1 reads MNHEY; CDR2 reads SVGAGI. In DNA, the CDR3 is TGTGCCAGCAACTACAGGGAAAGCAACGAGCAGTACTTC. As protein: CASNYRESNEQYF.

This chain connects TRBV4-2 to TRBJ2-7; TRBD1 might be the D (5 bases). V shed 0 bases and J shed 3 bases, with 12 bases lying between them. The germline gives CDR1 LGHNA, CDR2 YNFKEQ. CDR3 length: 15 residues. CDR3 DNA sequence: TGTGCCAGCAGCCAAGAGGCTCTAGGGGACTACGAGCAGTACTTC. Protein sequence: CASSQEALGDYEQYF.

The CDR3 bases are TGTGCCAGCAGCTTCGGGACAGGGGACAATGAGCAGTTCTTC. Its protein product is CASSFGTGDNEQFF. The genes are TRBV13 and TRBJ2-1; 10 bases match TRBD1. The CDR3 extends over 14 amino acids. V was clipped by 3 bases and J by 5 bases; unmatched bases: 1. Germline-derived CDR1 and CDR2 are PRHDT and FYEKMQ (reference sequence).

This clone was seen a single time. This chain links TRBV6-5 with TRBJ2-3; TRBD2 is a possible D gene (6 bases). CDR3 length: 14 amino acids. V was clipped by 5 bases and J by 4 bases, with 13 bases between them. The V gene's germline CDR1 is MNHEY and CDR2 SVGAGI. The CDR3 protein is CASSIGSPPDTQYF. The DNA for the CDR3 is TGTGCCAGCAGTATCGGGAGTCCCCCAGATACGCAGTATTTT.

The rearrangement joins TRBV5-6 to TRBJ1-1, with no clear D. Germline CDR1 reads SGHDT; CDR2 reads YYEEEE. The CDR3 has 14 residues. Deletions cut 2 bases from V and 5 bases from J, with 13 bases between. CDR3 in DNA: TGTGCCAGCAGCTTAATGGGCTATGGAACTGAAGCTTTCTTT. Translation gives CASSLMGYGTEAFF.

The chain couples TRBV5-4 to TRBJ2-3, with unresolved D. The CDR3 runs to 15 residues. The V gene's germline CDR1 is SGHNT and CDR2 YYREEE (reference sequence). Trimming took 4 bases from V and 2 from J, leaving 14 bases between them. The chain's CDR3 is CASSVRLSSTDTQYF. The CDR3 bases are TGTGCCAGCAGCGTCAGACTGAGCTCCACAGATACGCAGTATTTT.